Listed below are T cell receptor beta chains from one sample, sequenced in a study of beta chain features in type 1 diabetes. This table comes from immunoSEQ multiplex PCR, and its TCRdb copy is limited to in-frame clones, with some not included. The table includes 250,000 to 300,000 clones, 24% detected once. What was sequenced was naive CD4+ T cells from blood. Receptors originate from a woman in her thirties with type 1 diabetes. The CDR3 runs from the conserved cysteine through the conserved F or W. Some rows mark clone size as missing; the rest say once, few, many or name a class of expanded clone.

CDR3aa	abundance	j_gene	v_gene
CASSVVQGAHEQFF	few	TRBJ2-1	TRBV5-4
CASKREAPYEQYF	.	TRBJ2-7	TRBV2
CASSTEGEVAGLYNEQFF	few	TRBJ2-1	TRBV19
CSVGLNLQETQYF	.	TRBJ2-5	TRBV29-1
CASTREETSLFF	.	TRBJ2-1	TRBV28
CASMPGQGVNEQFF	.	TRBJ2-1	TRBV9
CASSPSSVSYNEQFF	.	TRBJ2-1	TRBV5-4
CASSIVKDSYGYTF	.	TRBJ1-2	TRBV19
CAWSIAELDTQYF	.	TRBJ2-3	TRBV30
CATRLTPSQREQYF	few	TRBJ2-7	TRBV2
CASSLADSHSYGYTF	.	TRBJ1-2	TRBV5-1
CASSPGTEKNYGYTF	.	TRBJ1-2	TRBV18
CASSLAMTSADTQYF	few	TRBJ2-3	TRBV7-2
CATSRDLAGETQYF	few	TRBJ2-5	TRBV15
CASSFGAAKNIQYF	.	TRBJ2-4	TRBV5-4
CASSLEDRHYGYTF	few	TRBJ1-2	TRBV7-8
CASSQGMGGIQYF	.	TRBJ2-4	TRBV4-1
CASSLGAGNTEAFF	.	TRBJ1-1	TRBV5-1
CASSLALGSGVDNEQFF	few	TRBJ2-1	TRBV5-1
CASSAALVGLPRAETQYF	.	TRBJ2-5	TRBV5-1
CAWCRQGGRETQYF	.	TRBJ2-5	TRBV30
CASSRAGQGYGYTF	.	TRBJ1-2	TRBV18
CASSPGGSYNEQFF	few	TRBJ2-1	TRBV28